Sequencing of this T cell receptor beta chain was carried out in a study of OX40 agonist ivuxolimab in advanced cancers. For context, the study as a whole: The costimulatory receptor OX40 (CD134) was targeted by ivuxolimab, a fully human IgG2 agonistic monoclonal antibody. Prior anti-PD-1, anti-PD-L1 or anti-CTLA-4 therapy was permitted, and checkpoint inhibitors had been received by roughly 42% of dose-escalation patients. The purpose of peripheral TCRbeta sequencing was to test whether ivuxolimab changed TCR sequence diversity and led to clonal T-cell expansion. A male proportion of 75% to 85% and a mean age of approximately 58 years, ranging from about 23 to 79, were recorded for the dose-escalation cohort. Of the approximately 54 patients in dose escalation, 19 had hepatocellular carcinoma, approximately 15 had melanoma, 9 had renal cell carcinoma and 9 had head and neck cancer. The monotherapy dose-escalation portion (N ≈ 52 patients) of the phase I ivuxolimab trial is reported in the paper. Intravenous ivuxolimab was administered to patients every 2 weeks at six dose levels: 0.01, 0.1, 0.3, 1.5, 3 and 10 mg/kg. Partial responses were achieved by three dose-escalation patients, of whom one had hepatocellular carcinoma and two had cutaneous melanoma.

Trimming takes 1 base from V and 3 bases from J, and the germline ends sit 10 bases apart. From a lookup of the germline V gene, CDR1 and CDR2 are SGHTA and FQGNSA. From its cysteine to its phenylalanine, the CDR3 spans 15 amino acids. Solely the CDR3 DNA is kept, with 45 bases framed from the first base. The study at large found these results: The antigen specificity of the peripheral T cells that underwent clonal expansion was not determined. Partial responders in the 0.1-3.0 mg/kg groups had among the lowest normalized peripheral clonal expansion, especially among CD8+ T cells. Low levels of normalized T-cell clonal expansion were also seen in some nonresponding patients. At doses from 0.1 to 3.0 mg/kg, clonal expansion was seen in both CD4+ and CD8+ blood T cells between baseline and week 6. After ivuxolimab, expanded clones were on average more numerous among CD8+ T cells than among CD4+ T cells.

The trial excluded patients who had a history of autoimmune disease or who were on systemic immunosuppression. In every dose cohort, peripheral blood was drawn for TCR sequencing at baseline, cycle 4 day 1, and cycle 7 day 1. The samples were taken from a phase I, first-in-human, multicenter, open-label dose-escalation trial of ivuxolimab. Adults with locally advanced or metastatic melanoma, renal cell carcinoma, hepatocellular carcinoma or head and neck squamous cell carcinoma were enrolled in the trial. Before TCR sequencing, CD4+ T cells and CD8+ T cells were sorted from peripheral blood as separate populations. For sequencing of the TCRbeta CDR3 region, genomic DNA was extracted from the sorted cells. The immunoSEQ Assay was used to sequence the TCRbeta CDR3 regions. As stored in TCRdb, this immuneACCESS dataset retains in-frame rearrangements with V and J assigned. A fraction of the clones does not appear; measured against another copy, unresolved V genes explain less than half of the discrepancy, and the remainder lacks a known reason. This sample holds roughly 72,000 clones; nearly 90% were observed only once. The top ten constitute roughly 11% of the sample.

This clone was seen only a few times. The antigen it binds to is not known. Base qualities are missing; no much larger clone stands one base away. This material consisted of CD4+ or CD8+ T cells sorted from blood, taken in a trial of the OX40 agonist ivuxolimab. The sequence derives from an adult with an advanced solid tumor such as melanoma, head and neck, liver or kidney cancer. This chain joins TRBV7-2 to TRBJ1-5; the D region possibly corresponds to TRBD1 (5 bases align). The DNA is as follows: TGTGCCAGCAGCTTAGTAGGGGTCCCCAATCAGCCCCAGCATTTT. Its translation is CASSLVGVPNQPQHF.